Shown below are 5 T cell receptor beta chains from a single sample sequenced in a study of quantifying T cell responses using KT2 cells. Study as a whole: TCR alpha and beta constant-region primers primed reverse transcription of RNA.

The cDNA 3' end received a ligated oligonucleotide with a UMI. An equimolar mix of RC1.1 and RC1.2 primed the beta chain across TRBC1 and TRBC2. TCRdb redid the calling of the UMI-ligation and nested PCR reads with MiXCR, one entry per CDR3 protein. The repertoire holds over 35,000 distinct CDR3 sequences, with over 15% as singletons. Sequencing input: PBMCs spiked with cells of the T cell clone KT2. These receptor sequences come from a human donor.

This clonotype was counted between two and nine times. CDR3 nucleotide sequence: TGTGCCAGCAGCCAAGTGGTCGGTGAAGCTTTCTTT. Translated: CASSQVVGEAFF. The chain has TRBV3-1 and TRBJ1-1; D uncertain. Trimming removed 1 base at V and 7 bases at J, with 7 bases between. CDR3 length equals 12 residues. Germline V gene sequence: CDR1 LGHDT, CDR2 YNNKEL (reference sequence).

This clonotype was seen only a few times. V usage is TRBV6-2 or TRBV6-3 and J usage is TRBJ1-6, with D possibly TRBD1 on 6 matching bases. Looked up from germline, CDR1 is MNHEY and CDR2 is SVGEGT. V shed 7 bases and J shed 9 bases, with 19 bases lying between them. The CDR3 contains 15 residues. DNA of the CDR3: TGTGCCAGCAACCCAGCGACAGGACACTTTTCACCCCTCCACTTT. Translation: CASNPATGHFSPLHF.

In this sample, this clonotype turned up many times. The chain couples TRBV6-5 to TRBJ1-2; TRBD1 matches 9 bases. The CDR3 has 15 amino acids. V trimming: 6 bases; J trimming: 7 bases; junction bases outside the gene matches: 12. Germline V gene data show CDR1 as MNHEY and CDR2 as SVGAGI. DNA of the CDR3: TGTGCCAGCAGAGGGACGGGACAGGGAACAAGTGGCTACACCTTC. The encoded protein is CASRGTGQGTSGYTF.

DNA for the CDR3: TGTGCCACCAGCAGCCTCTACGAGCAGTACTTC. Its translation is CATSSLYEQYF. V gene TRBV15 combines with J gene TRBJ2-7; D uncertain. The ends were cut back, 3 bases at V and 3 bases at J, with 3 bases in the middle. Germline CDR1 and CDR2: LNHNV and YYDKDF (reference sequence). This CDR3 spans 11 amino acids. Supplemented by reference TRBV15 and TRBJ2-7, the full variable domain reads DAMVIQNPRYQVTQFGKPVTLSCSQTLNHNVMYWYQQKSSQAPKLLFHYYDKDFNNEADTPDNFQSRRPNTSFCFLDIRSPGLGDTAMYLCATSSLYEQYFGPGTRLTVT.

This clonotype turned up a few times. The chain has TRBV4-1 and TRBJ2-7, with D possibly matching TRBD1 (6 bases). The CDR3 runs to 15 residues. V was shortened by 1 base and J by 4 bases, with 14 bases between the two germline ends. Germline CDR1 and CDR2: MGHRA and YSYEKL. The CDR3 here is CASSQVPQGPYEQYF. Written as DNA, the CDR3 is TGCGCCAGCAGCCAAGTCCCACAGGGCCCATACGAGCAGTACTTC.